A single sample is the source of the 21 T cell receptor beta chains below, sequenced in a study of CXCR3-negative and CXCR3-positive naive CD8 T cells. The libraries of TRB cDNA were constructed through 5' RACE using UMI labels. TCRdb reprocessed the 5' RACE reads and stores each CDR3 protein as one record, lacking DNA. The specimen's table records approximately 41,000 distinct CDR3 sequences. Sequenced material: memory CD8+ T cells from blood. The receptors derive from a human donor in good health. Some clones in this sample may be carry-over from other donors' samples.

V is TRBV7-8 and J is TRBJ2-1; the D call from TCRdb, TRBD1, cannot be confirmed without DNA. The CDR3 is 16 residues long. CDR1 and CDR2 from the germline V gene are SGHVS and FQNEAQ. CDR3: CASSFGGDRRYNEQFF.

This sequence joins TRBV28 and TRBJ2-7; no DNA is available, so the TRBD1 call from TCRdb remains unchecked. This CDR3 contains 15 residues. Germline CDR1 MDHEN, CDR2 SYDVKM. This CDR3 reads CASSAGTGLTYEQYF.

The CDR3 region is CSVWMNTEAFF. The chain recombines TRBV29-1 with TRBJ1-1. This CDR3 region has 11 residues. Germline CDR1 is SQVTM and CDR2 is ANQGSEA.

The V gene is TRBV7-8, the J gene TRBJ2-7; TCRdb designates TRBD1, a call that cannot be tested without DNA. The CDR3 is 16 amino acids. CDR1 SGHVS and CDR2 FQNEAQ come from the germline V gene. The CDR3 is CASSLGTGGSGYEQYF.

This chain uses TRBV28 with TRBJ2-4. The germline V gene encodes CDR1 MDHEN and CDR2 SYDVKM. The CDR3 contains 13 residues. The CDR3 here is CASSFDPANIQYF. Full variable domain (missing parts from reference TRBV28 and TRBJ2-4): DVKVTQSSRYLVKRTGEKVFLECVQDMDHENMFWYRQDPGLGLRLIYFSYDVKMKEKGDIPEGYSVSREKKERFSLILESASTNQTSMYLCASSFDPANIQYFGAGTRLSVL.

V gene TRBV5-1 combines with J gene TRBJ1-1. The CDR3 runs 15 residues. CDR1 SGHRS and CDR2 YFSETQ come from the germline V gene. The CDR3 spells CASNLAEGLGTEAFF.

The chain employs TRBV9 and TRBJ1-5; TCRdb lists TRBD1, though no DNA is available to test this call. The germline CDR1 and CDR2 sequences are SGDLS and YYNGEE. The CDR3 totals 15 residues. CDR3 loop: CASSPTPGGGQPQHF.

The CDR3 sequence: CASSHLQDTQYF. This rearrangement joins TRBV7-6 to TRBJ2-3. CDR1 is SGHVS and CDR2 is FNYEAQ in the germline V gene. This CDR3 has 12 residues.

This chain links TRBV20-1 with TRBJ2-3. Germline-derived CDR1 and CDR2 are DFQATT and SNEGSKA (reference sequence). This CDR3 is built from 15 residues. This chain's CDR3 is CSARDIGSSTDTQYF.

The V gene is TRBV12-3 or TRBV12-4, the J gene TRBJ2-1; TCRdb's D call, TRBD2, is unchecked because there is no DNA. The CDR3 has 15 residues. This CDR3 reads CASSLLAGAYNEQFF.

The genes are TRBV20-1 and TRBJ1-2. The CDR3 has 13 residues. Germline-derived CDR1 and CDR2 are DFQATT and SNEGSKA (reference sequence). Here the CDR3 reads CSAGDGTNYGYTF.

J is TRBJ1-3 and V is TRBV7-9; the TRBD1 assignment by TCRdb is unverifiable without DNA. The CDR3 runs 19 residues. Germline-derived CDR1 and CDR2 are SEHNR and FQNEAQ (reference sequence). CDR3 amino acids: CASSLEVGERLSSGNTIYF.

The CDR3 sequence: CASSSSVEQYF. This chain links TRBV5-6 with TRBJ2-7. Germline values: CDR1 SGHDT, CDR2 YYEEEE. CDR3 length: 11 amino acids.

The chain recombines TRBV4-1 with TRBJ2-2; as DNA is missing, the TRBD2 call by TCRdb cannot be tested. The CDR3 runs to 16 residues. The V gene's germline CDR1 is MGHRA and CDR2 YSYEKL. CDR3 residues: CASSQEGLAITGELFF.

The gene calls are TRBV7-3 and TRBJ2-1; absent DNA, TCRdb's TRBD2 call cannot be checked. Germline CDR1 and CDR2: SGHTA and FQGTGA. CDR3 length: 13 residues. This CDR3 reads CASTLAVGNEQFF.

The genes are TRBV25-1 and TRBJ2-5. Germline values: CDR1 MGHDK, CDR2 SYGVNS. CDR3 length: 13 residues. CDR3 residues: CASSEKYGETQYF.

The rearrangement links TRBV20-1 to TRBJ1-1. Germline V gene lookup returns CDR1 DFQATT and CDR2 SNEGSKA (reference sequence). This CDR3 has 17 amino acids. CDR3 loop: CSARDHFGGNMNTEAFF.

The rearrangement uses TRBV25-1 and TRBJ2-5; absent DNA, TCRdb's TRBD2 call cannot be checked. The CDR3 consists of 14 residues. Germline V gives CDR1 MGHDK, CDR2 SYGVNS. CDR3 residues: CASAPAAYQETQYF.

The chain employs TRBV12-3 or TRBV12-4 and TRBJ1-1; TCRdb's D call, TRBD1, is unchecked because there is no DNA. CDR3 size: 15 residues. The CDR3 is CASSLRQDLNTEAFF.

The chain recombines TRBV6-4 with TRBJ1-2. This CDR3 is 14 amino acids long. Germline CDR1 is MRHNA and CDR2 is SNTAGT. CDR3 sequence: CASSGGEMTFGYTF.

The rearrangement uses TRBV23-1 and TRBJ2-3; TCRdb gives TRBD1 as the D gene, but with no DNA this cannot be confirmed. TRBV23-1 is recorded as an ORF, its role being uncertain. There are 16 residues in the CDR3. CDR3 in amino acids: CASSQTAGGGTDTQYF.